Listed below are T cell receptor beta chains from one sample, sequenced in a study of blood T cell repertoires in COVID-19. TCRdb keeps only in-frame clones here, not all; method: immunoSEQ multiplex PCR. In the table there are about 59,000 clones, approximately 79% of which are singletons. Input material: peripheral blood. These receptors all stem from a human donor in a cohort sampled during active COVID-19. The CDR3 runs from the conserved cysteine through the conserved F or W. The D gene is left open where the match is weak. The size field is filled for only some rows; it gives once, few, many or a size class.

NA	TRBV5-1	TRBJ2-1	NA	CASSLQGSDEQFF	TGCGCCAGCAGCTTACAGGGAAGCGATGAGCAGTTCTTC
NA	TRBV7-2	TRBJ2-2	TRBD2	CASSHGALAGNTGELFF	TGTGCCAGCAGCCACGGGGCTCTAGCGGGGAACACCGGGGAGCTGTTTTTT
NA	TRBV6-4	TRBJ1-2	TRBD1	CASSTGEGDGYTF	TGTGCCAGTTCTACAGGGGAAGGAGATGGCTACACCTTC
NA	TRBV19	TRBJ2-7	NA	CATAGGPYEQYF	TGTGCCACCGCTGGCGGCCCCTACGAGCAGTACTTC
NA	TRBV5-6	TRBJ2-3	TRBD2	CASRQGLANTDTQYF	TGTGCCAGCAGACAGGGACTAGCGAACACAGATACGCAGTATTTT
NA	TRBV28	TRBJ1-4	NA	CASSSRTGGKLFF	TGTGCCAGCAGTTCCAGGACTGGAGGAAAACTGTTTTTT
NA	TRBV7-2	TRBJ2-7	NA	CASSSQRAYEQYF	TGTGCCAGCAGCTCCCAGAGGGCATACGAGCAGTACTTC
NA	TRBV9	TRBJ2-7	NA	CASSHSSYEQYF	TGTGCCAGCAGCCATAGCTCCTACGAGCAGTACTTC
NA	TRBV5-5	TRBJ2-3	TRBD1	CASSTGVSTDTQYF	TGTGCCAGCAGTACAGGGGTCAGCACAGATACGCAGTATTTT
NA	TRBV4-3	TRBJ2-7	TRBD1	CASSHGQGPEYEQYF	TGCGCCAGCAGCCACGGACAGGGTCCAGAATACGAGCAGTACTTC
NA	TRBV24-1	TRBJ2-7	TRBD2	CATSSTSGSYEQYF	TGTGCCACCAGTTCTACTAGCGGGAGCTACGAGCAGTACTTC
NA	TRBV24-1	TRBJ2-2	NA	CATSDLQGLGELFF	TGTGCCACCAGTGATCTACAGGGTCTCGGGGAGCTGTTTTTT
NA	TRBV21-1	TRBJ2-7	NA	CASSRSAGGLDEQYF	TGTGCCAGCAGTCGCTCCGCGGGAGGGCTTGACGAGCAGTACTTC
once	TRBV9	TRBJ2-5	TRBD1	CASSVRTGGGETQYF	TGTGCCAGCAGCGTCCGTACAGGGGGCGGAGAGACCCAGTACTTC
NA	TRBV6-4	TRBJ2-2	NA	CASSSETGDTGELFF	TGTGCCAGCAGTTCCGAAACGGGAGACACCGGGGAGCTGTTTTTT
NA	TRBV5-1	TRBJ2-1	TRBD2	CASSVGGLAGNNEQFF	TGCGCCAGCAGCGTTGGAGGACTAGCGGGGAACAATGAGCAGTTCTTC